One and the same sample provided the 17 T cell receptor beta chains below, sequenced in a study of CD8 T cells in Susac syndrome. Reverse transcription used roughly 0.5 to 1 ug RNA and random hexamers. TCRdb redid the calling of the immunoSEQ multiplex PCR reads with MiXCR, one entry per CDR3 protein. Among hundreds of thousands of distinct CDR3 sequences, about 95% were seen once, and the ten largest hold approximately 0.15%. Sequenced sample: CD4+ T cells from PBMCs. The receptor set was obtained from a human donor with Susac syndrome.

This chain joins TRBV30 and TRBJ2-7; D remains unclear. The CDR3 extends over 13 amino acids. Trimming stripped 5 bases from V and 0 bases from J, with 11 bases between. The V gene's germline CDR1 is GTSNPN and CDR2 SVGIG (reference sequence). The CDR3 loop is CAWGRNPSYEQYF. The CDR3 bases are TGTGCCTGGGGACGCAACCCCTCCTACGAGCAGTACTTC.

The chain couples TRBV6-4 to TRBJ2-3; 8 bases line up with TRBD1. The CDR3 contains 14 residues. The V segment lost 11 bases and the J segment 1 base; nucleotides outside the gene matches: 8. Looked up from germline, CDR1 is MRHNA and CDR2 is SNTAGT. DNA of the CDR3: TGTGCCTGGCTGGACAGGGAAGGCACAGATACGCAGTATTTT. Amino acids: CAWLDREGTDTQYF.

V and J are TRBV2 and TRBJ2-1, with D unresolved. The length of the CDR3 is 10 residues. Germline values: CDR1 SNHLY, CDR2 FYNNEI. Trimming cost V 6 bases and J 8 bases, with 5 bases left between them. In DNA, the CDR3 is TGTGCCAGCAGCCTTGATGAGCAGTTCTTC. Translating it yields CASSLDEQFF.

The rearrangement links TRBV30 to TRBJ2-7; the match to TRBD1 covers 8 bases. The CDR3 runs 13 residues. The V gene's germline CDR1 is GTSNPN and CDR2 SVGIG (reference sequence). V shed 0 bases and J 3 bases; nucleotides not matched to a gene: 1. The CDR3 region has the DNA TGTGCCTGGAGTGTAGGGACAGGCTACGAGCAGTACTTC. Residues: CAWSVGTGYEQYF.

The chain links TRBV20-1 to TRBJ2-2; perhaps TRBD1 as D (5 bases). V was cut by 2 bases and J by 2 bases, with 9 bases left in between. The CDR3 is made up of 14 amino acids. Germline V gives CDR1 DFQATT, CDR2 SNEGSKA (reference sequence). CDR3 in amino acids: CSARFQGNTGELFF. DNA for the CDR3: TGCAGTGCTAGATTTCAGGGTAACACCGGGGAGCTGTTTTTT.

The V gene is TRBV30, the J gene TRBJ1-1, with D unresolved. V shed 3 bases and J shed 3 bases, with 11 bases lying between them. The germline V gene has CDR1 GTSNPN and CDR2 SVGIG (reference sequence). This CDR3 spans 13 amino acids. The CDR3 reads CAWSGRRDTEAFF. DNA for the CDR3: TGTGCCTGGAGCGGCCGTCGGGACACTGAAGCTTTCTTT.

This rearrangement joins TRBV28 to TRBJ1-4, with no clear D. Germline V gene data show CDR1 as MDHEN and CDR2 as SYDVKM. The V gene lost 2 bases and the J gene lost 8 bases, with 6 bases spanning the gap. The CDR3 runs 12 residues. This CDR3 reads CASSLNSEKLFF. The CDR3 DNA reads as TGTGCCAGCAGTTTAAACAGCGAAAAACTGTTTTTT. Drawing the rest from reference TRBV28 and TRBJ1-4, the complete variable domain is DVKVTQSSRYLVKRTGEKVFLECVQDMDHENMFWYRQDPGLGLRLIYFSYDVKMKEKGDIPEGYSVSREKKERFSLILESASTNQTSMYLCASSLNSEKLFFGSGTQLSVL.

This clonotype was detected only a few times. The rearrangement links TRBV20-1 to TRBJ1-4; D is possibly TRBD1 (5 bases). This CDR3 comprises 14 residues. The germline gives CDR1 DFQATT, CDR2 SNEGSKA (reference sequence). The V end was cut by 3 bases, the J end by 0 bases, with 8 bases between. This chain's CDR3 is CSASPGATNEKLFF. The CDR3 DNA sequence: TGCAGTGCTAGCCCGGGGGCAACTAATGAAAAACTGTTTTTT.

This chain joins TRBV27 and TRBJ1-5, with a tentative D call TRBD1 (6 bases). The CDR3 sequence is 15 residues long. Trimming removed 3 bases from V and 4 bases from J, with 13 bases in between. The germline V gene encodes CDR1 MNHEY and CDR2 SMNVEV (reference sequence). The CDR3 DNA follows: TGTGCCAGCAGTTTGACAGGCGGGACGAATCAGCCCCAGCATTTT. It specifies CASSLTGGTNQPQHF.

The CDR3 reads CASSLATAFSGNTIYF. The CDR3 DNA is TGCGCCAGCAGCTTGGCCACAGCTTTCTCTGGAAACACCATATATTTT. This sequence joins TRBV5-1 and TRBJ1-3; no reliable D call. This CDR3 region has 16 residues. Germline V CDR1 and CDR2: SGHRS, YFSETQ. Trimming pared 0 bases from V and 0 bases from J, leaving 10 bases between. The variable domain in full, with the rest retrieved from reference TRBV5-1 and TRBJ1-3, is KAGVTQTPRYLIKTRGQQVTLSCSPISGHRSVSWYQQTPGQGLQFLFEYFSETQRNKGNFPGRFSGRQFSNSRSEMNVSTLELGDSALYLCASSLATAFSGNTIYFGEGSWLTVV.

The rearrangement uses TRBV12-3 or TRBV12-4 and TRBJ2-2, with D hard to call. The length of the CDR3 is 16 residues. V was trimmed by 2 bases and J by 1 base, leaving 11 bases between them. The DNA of the CDR3 is TGTGCCAGCAGTTTAATGACGCAGCTGAACACCGGGGAGCTGTTTTTT. It specifies CASSLMTQLNTGELFF.

V is TRBV5-1 and J is TRBJ2-3, with unresolved D. This CDR3 contains 15 residues. Germline CDR1 reads SGHRS; CDR2 reads YFSETQ. The germline V and J ends were trimmed by 0 bases and 1 base, with 9 bases remaining between them. The CDR3: CASSLELGGTDTQYF. The CDR3 nucleotides are TGCGCCAGCAGCTTGGAGTTAGGTGGCACAGATACGCAGTATTTT.

In DNA form, the CDR3 reads TGTGCTAGTGGACGGCCAGGGGGGAATTCACCCCTCCACTTT. This sequence encodes CASGRPGGNSPLHF. The chain uses TRBV12-5 and TRBJ1-6, with TRBD1 matching 7 bases. CDR1 and CDR2 (germline): LGHNT, FRNRAP. The CDR3 runs 14 residues. Germline trimming cut 6 bases from V and 7 bases from J; bases unmatched to any gene: 6.

The chain has TRBV5-4 and TRBJ2-5; the match to TRBD2 covers 10 bases. V lost 7 bases to trimming and J lost 2 bases; unmatched junction nucleotides: 11. The CDR3 is 16 amino acids. Germline V gene sequence: CDR1 SGHNT, CDR2 YYREEE (reference sequence). CDR3 loop: CASSGASGGRQETQYF. The CDR3 DNA is TGTGCCAGCTCCGGGGCTAGCGGGGGCCGGCAAGAGACCCAGTACTTC.

The chain couples TRBV10-3 to TRBJ1-3, with a possible D match to TRBD1 (6 bases). The CDR3 totals 13 residues. Trimming pared 11 bases from V and 0 bases from J, leaving 11 bases between. CDR1 is ENHRY and CDR2 is SYGVKD in the germline V gene. Here the CDR3 reads CAGQGLSGNTIYF. CDR3 nucleotides: TGTGCCGGCCAGGGGCTCTCTGGAAACACCATATATTTT.

A note on this clonotype: Relative to the germline gene, one junction end is altered; a read error may explain this. The chain uses TRBV20-1 and TRBJ2-4; D is ambiguous. The CDR3 is made up of 12 amino acids. Germline CDR1 is DFQATT and CDR2 is SNEGSKA (reference sequence). In nucleotides, the CDR3 is TGCAGTGCTAGAGATGCCAGAAACATTCAGTACTTC. Its translation: CSARDARNIQYF.

This chain links TRBV29-1 with TRBJ2-1; 11 bases match TRBD2. Germline V CDR1 and CDR2: SQVTM, ANQGSEA. The length of the CDR3 is 13 residues. Unmatched junction bases numbered 2, after V lost 4 bases and J lost 6 bases. CDR3 residues: CSVASGGINEQFF. Here the CDR3 DNA reads TGCAGCGTTGCTAGCGGGGGGATCAATGAGCAGTTCTTC.